Presented here are 25 T cell receptor beta chains from one specimen sequenced in a study of spatial heterogeneity in lung cancer. This sample's time point: sample taken at primary tumor resection. TCRs were sequenced from unsorted whole RNA of tumor, nontumor lung or PBMC. TCRdb independently ran MiXCR on the 5' RACE reads; one entry per CDR3 protein. The sample includes 6,000 to 8,000 distinct CDR3 sequences, more than 5.5% of them seen just once. Sequencing was performed on normal lung tissue next to the tumor, taken at surgery. Receptor source: a female donor with early-stage non-small cell lung cancer.

Within the sample, this clonotype is medium-sized. A library made for alpha chains picked up this beta chain off target, so its size means little. This sequence joins TRBV20-1 and TRBJ2-7; D might be TRBD1 (6 bases). This CDR3 contains 12 residues. Germline V gives CDR1 DFQATT, CDR2 SNEGSKA (reference sequence). The V and J ends lost 6 bases and 7 bases respectively, with 16 bases between them. This chain's CDR3 is CSAQGDVGEQYF. The DNA for the CDR3 is TGCAGTGCACAGGGCGACGTGGGAGAGCAGTACTTC.

This clonotype was seen only a few times. This beta chain was picked up by a library intended for alpha chains and is off target, so its count carries little meaning. The rearrangement uses TRBV24-1 and TRBJ2-5; 11 bases align to TRBD1. Germline V gene lookup returns CDR1 KGHDR and CDR2 SFDVKD. The CDR3 extends over 22 amino acids. The junction had 24 bases not matched to a gene; V was cut back by 4 bases and J by 3 bases. DNA for the CDR3: TGTGCCACCAGTGACCCAGGACAGGGGGCGGCTAGCGGACCCCTGATGGAAGAGACCCAGTACTTC. It encodes CATSDPGQGAASGPLMEETQYF.

Within the sample, this clonotype is medium-sized. This beta chain appears as a stray read in a library generated for alpha chains; its size is not informative. CDR3 region: CASSSGAGAYNEQFF. The CDR3 DNA follows: TGTGCCAGCAGCTCTGGTGCGGGAGCCTACAATGAGCAGTTCTTC. The chain recombines TRBV7-8 with TRBJ2-1, with 7 positions matching TRBD2. Germline trimming cut 4 bases from V and 2 bases from J; bases unmatched to any gene: 5. This CDR3 region has 15 residues. Looked up from germline, CDR1 is SGHVS and CDR2 is FQNEAQ.

By its share, this clonotype is medium-sized (0.01 to 0.1%). This beta chain lies outside the target of a library built for alpha chains; its clone size means little. V and J are TRBV5-1 and TRBJ2-7, with D possibly being TRBD2 (6 bases). V was cut by 1 base and J by 0 bases, with 11 bases left in between. CDR3 length: 15 amino acids. Germline CDR1 reads SGHRS; CDR2 reads YFSETQ. CDR3 sequence reads: CASSLTPDYSYEQYF. CDR3 nucleotides: TGCGCCAGCAGCTTGACCCCGGACTACTCCTACGAGCAGTACTTC.

Concerning this clonotype: Being off target in a library aimed at alpha chains, this beta chain has a size of little meaning. The V gene is TRBV20-1, the J gene TRBJ2-3; possible D gene TRBD1, 6 bases. Germline CDR1 and CDR2: DFQATT and SNEGSKA (reference sequence). Trimming took 0 bases from V and 6 from J, leaving 13 bases between them. The length of the CDR3 is 14 residues. CDR3 DNA sequence: TGCAGTGCTAGAGACATAGGGGGTTCGGATACGCAGTATTTT. Protein product: CSARDIGGSDTQYF.

Details on this clonotype: Because this beta chain is a stray read in a library intended to capture alpha chains, its abundance should not be given much weight. This chain connects TRBV28 to TRBJ2-1; 9 nucleotides agree with TRBD1. CDR3 length equals 15 residues. The trim removed 5 bases at V and 3 bases at J, leaving 5 bases unmatched. Germline loops: CDR1 MDHEN, CDR2 SYDVKM. The DNA for the CDR3 is TGTGCCAGCAGTGATGACAGGGGGGGCTACAATGAGCAGTTCTTC. This translates into CASSDDRGGYNEQFF.

Points on this clonotype: This beta chain was picked up by a library intended for alpha chains and is off target, so its count carries little meaning. The CDR3 coding sequence is TGTGCCAGCAGCTTAGAGGCGTCTACCTACAATGAGCAGTTCTTC. Protein sequence: CASSLEASTYNEQFF. This rearrangement joins TRBV7-2 to TRBJ2-1; D is uncertain. CDR3 length: 15 amino acids. Trimming shortened V by 1 base and J by 2 bases, and 9 bases separated the two germline ends. CDR1 and CDR2 (germline): SGHTA, FQGNSA.

This clonotype is categorized as medium-sized (0.01 to 0.1%). This beta chain is an unintended read in a library built for alpha chains; its size means little. This rearrangement joins TRBV18 to TRBJ2-5; 9 nucleotides agree with TRBD1. Germline V gives CDR1 KGHSH, CDR2 LQKENI. This CDR3 has 15 residues. The V segment lost 3 bases and the J segment 5 bases; nucleotides outside the gene matches: 7. The CDR3 sequence: CASSPPQGARETQYF. CDR3 in DNA: TGTGCCAGCTCACCTCCACAGGGGGCGCGGGAGACCCAGTACTTC.

This clonotype came up many times. This beta chain was picked up by a library intended for alpha chains and is off target, so its count carries little meaning. V is TRBV4-1 and J is TRBJ2-3; D ambiguous. Germline-derived CDR1 and CDR2 are MGHRA and YSYEKL. The CDR3 totals 14 residues. The germline V and J ends were trimmed by 1 base and 4 bases, with 9 bases remaining between them. Here the CDR3 reads CASSQGPLADTQYF. CDR3 nucleotides: TGCGCCAGCAGCCAAGGGCCCCTGGCAGATACGCAGTATTTT.

This clonotype ranks as medium-sized. An end of the junction does not agree with germline; a read error may underlie this. This beta chain is an off-target read within a library intended for alpha chains, so its frequency means little. V is TRBV29-1 and J is TRBJ2-1, with 8 nucleotides matching TRBD2. Germline lookup yields CDR1 SQVTM and CDR2 ANQGSEA. CDR3 size: 13 residues. Here the CDR3 DNA reads TGCAGCGTAGAAGCGGGAGCCTACAATGAGCAGTTCTTC. Protein: CSVEAGAYNEQFF.

There are many counts of this clonotype. The library was designed around alpha chains, so this beta chain is a stray read whose abundance carries little weight. This chain connects TRBV5-1 to TRBJ2-4, with D perhaps TRBD2 (6 bases). The germline CDR1 and CDR2 sequences are SGHRS and YFSETQ. With 4 bases removed from V and 0 bases from J, the gap between germline ends came to 26 bases. The CDR3 covers 20 residues. CDR3 loop: CASSPYGGSPLALAKNIQYF. The CDR3 nucleotides read TGCGCCAGCAGCCCGTACGGGGGAAGCCCTCTGGCTTTAGCCAAAAACATTCAGTACTTC.

By its share, this clonotype is medium-sized (0.01 to 0.1%). For a library built for alpha chains, this beta chain is a stray read; little rests on its size. This chain connects TRBV5-1 to TRBJ2-7; D is uncertain. Germline assignment: CDR1 SGHRS and CDR2 YFSETQ. The V end was cut by 0 bases, the J end by 7 bases, with 5 bases between. CDR3 length: 11 amino acids. The CDR3 DNA follows: TGCGCCAGCAGCTTGGGTGAAGAGCAGTACTTC. This sequence encodes CASSLGEEQYF. The full variable domain, rest sourced from reference TRBV5-1 and TRBJ2-7, is KAGVTQTPRYLIKTRGQQVTLSCSPISGHRSVSWYQQTPGQGLQFLFEYFSETQRNKGNFPGRFSGRQFSNSRSEMNVSTLELGDSALYLCASSLGEEQYFGPGTRLTVT.

Many counts were recorded for this clonotype. In a library made to pick up alpha chains, this beta chain is a stray read with a size that means little. The rearrangement uses TRBV5-6 and TRBJ2-2; 7 bases match TRBD2. Germline CDR1 is SGHDT and CDR2 is YYEEEE. The CDR3 sequence is 15 residues long. Trimming cost V 6 bases and J 4 bases; bases outside gene matches: 9. The CDR3 nucleotides read TGTGCCAGCACCCGAGGCGGGAGACTCACCGGGGAGCTGTTTTTT. It yields the protein CASTRGGRLTGELFF.

For this clonotype: A library made for alpha chains picked up this beta chain off target, so its size means little. V usage is TRBV7-8 and J usage is TRBJ1-1; D is undetermined. Trimming shortened V by 3 bases and J by 5 bases, and 4 bases separated the two germline ends. CDR1 is SGHVS and CDR2 is FQNEAQ in the germline V gene. The CDR3 spans 11 residues. For the CDR3, the DNA is TGTGCCAGCAGCTTCACGACTGAAGCTTTCTTT. This sequence encodes CASSFTTEAFF. The variable domain in full, completed from reference TRBV7-8 and TRBJ1-1, reads GAGVSQSPRYKVAKRGQDVALRCDPISGHVSLFWYQQALGQGPEFLTYFQNEAQLDKSGLPSDRFFAERPEGSVSTLKIQRTQQEDSAVYLCASSFTTEAFFGQGTRLTVV.

This clonotype was counted many times. Since it is a stray read in a library aimed at alpha chains, this beta chain has a size that is not meaningful. The chain couples TRBV5-1 to TRBJ2-7, with 7 bases lining up with TRBD2. The CDR3 runs 15 residues. Germline lookup yields CDR1 SGHRS and CDR2 YFSETQ. The V and J ends lost 4 bases and 4 bases, in that order; junction bases with no gene match: 11. The CDR3 spells CASSPSPGGSYEQYF. As DNA, the CDR3 is TGCGCCAGCAGCCCTAGTCCGGGAGGTTCGTACGAGCAGTACTTC.

This clonotype is medium-sized within its sample. The size of this beta chain means little, since it is a stray read in a library made for alpha chains. The chain combines TRBV27 with TRBJ1-1; D is uncertain. There are 13 residues in the CDR3. The V gene lost 3 bases and the J gene lost 4 bases, with 9 bases spanning the gap. From germline, CDR1 is MNHEY and CDR2 SMNVEV (reference sequence). CDR3 DNA sequence: TGTGCCAGCAGTTTTCCGGGAGTCACTGAAGCTTTCTTT. Its protein product is CASSFPGVTEAFF.

This clonotype is deemed medium-sized. The library was built for alpha chains, so this beta chain is an off-target read and its size means little. The rearrangement joins TRBV7-8 to TRBJ2-5; D is unclear. The CDR3 spans 15 residues. The germline gives CDR1 SGHVS, CDR2 FQNEAQ. The ends were cut back, 0 bases at V and 0 bases at J, with 8 bases in the middle. CDR3 loop: CASSLARTDQETQYF. Here the CDR3 DNA reads TGTGCCAGCAGCTTAGCGCGTACAGACCAAGAGACCCAGTACTTC.

By share of the sample, this clonotype is medium-sized. This beta chain is a stray sequence in a library constructed for alpha chains; its clone size is not meaningful. The chain recombines TRBV28 with TRBJ2-1; 8 nucleotides agree with TRBD2. V dropped 5 bases and J dropped 3; count of bases not matched to a gene: 9. Per germline, CDR1 MDHEN and CDR2 SYDVKM. The CDR3 has 16 amino acids. The CDR3 DNA reads as TGTGCCAGCAGTCCGCCAACTAGCGGAAACTACAATGAGCAGTTCTTC. This gives the protein CASSPPTSGNYNEQFF. The full variable domain, with the rest looked up from reference TRBV28 and TRBJ2-1, is DVKVTQSSRYLVKRTGEKVFLECVQDMDHENMFWYRQDPGLGLRLIYFSYDVKMKEKGDIPEGYSVSREKKERFSLILESASTNQTSMYLCASSPPTSGNYNEQFFGPGTRLTVL.

There are many counts of this clonotype. The size of this beta chain means little, since it is a stray read in a library made for alpha chains. V usage is TRBV28 and J usage is TRBJ2-1; D unresolved. The CDR3 is 14 amino acids. CDR1 and CDR2 (germline): MDHEN, SYDVKM. Trimming took off 6 bases at V and 3 bases at J, with 12 bases between the two ends. CDR3 DNA sequence: TGTGCCAGCAGCCCGATGGGGAACTACAATGAGCAGTTCTTC. This translates into CASSPMGNYNEQFF.

Relative to its sample, this clonotype is medium-sized. This beta chain is off target for a library built for alpha chains, so its abundance means little. This chain links TRBV10-3 with TRBJ2-1; D is ambiguous. The CDR3 length is 15 residues. Deletions cut 4 bases from V and 6 bases from J, with 16 bases between. CDR1 and CDR2 from the germline V gene are ENHRY and SYGVKD. The CDR3 region has the DNA TGTGCCATCAGTGTGGGCGGTTTGCGCGCCAATGAGCAGTTCTTC. Protein product: CAISVGGLRANEQFF.

By share, this clonotype ranks as medium-sized. This beta chain is an off-target read within a library intended for alpha chains, so its frequency means little. The rearrangement links TRBV10-3 to TRBJ2-2; tentative D call: TRBD2 (6 bases). Trimming took off 8 bases at V and 4 bases at J, with 11 bases between the two ends. The germline V gene has CDR1 ENHRY and CDR2 SYGVKD. The CDR3 spans 13 residues. CDR3 residues: CAIGDFLTGELFF. CDR3 DNA sequence: TGTGCCATCGGGGACTTCCTCACCGGGGAGCTGTTTTTT.

By share of the sample, this clonotype is medium-sized. This beta chain is off target for a library built for alpha chains, so its abundance means little. The CDR3 spells CASSARVAYEQYF. The CDR3 nucleotides read TGCGCCAGCAGTGCCCGAGTAGCCTACGAGCAGTACTTC. The V gene is TRBV10-2, the J gene TRBJ2-7; D gene ambiguous. The germline gives CDR1 WSHSY, CDR2 SAAADI. The CDR3 is 13 amino acids. V was cut by 4 bases and J by 2 bases, with 9 bases left in between.

By frequency in the sample, this clonotype is medium-sized (0.01 to 0.1%). Since it is a stray read in a library aimed at alpha chains, this beta chain has a size that is not meaningful. The chain employs TRBV6-5 and TRBJ2-5; TRBD1 agrees at 10 bases. The CDR3 sequence is 15 residues long. J gave up 4 bases and V 0 bases, and 2 bases lay outside the gene matches. Germline V gene lookup returns CDR1 MNHEY and CDR2 SVGAGI. The CDR3: CASSYSRTGGETQYF. The DNA of the CDR3 is TGTGCCAGCAGTTACTCGAGGACAGGGGGAGAGACCCAGTACTTC.

By frequency in the sample, this clonotype is medium-sized. The library was designed around alpha chains, so this beta chain is a stray read whose abundance carries little weight. The chain couples TRBV4-1 to TRBJ2-1, with TRBD2 matching over 13 bases. This CDR3 region has 16 residues. Germline V gene lookup returns CDR1 MGHRA and CDR2 YSYEKL. V lost 2 bases to trimming and J lost 5 bases; unmatched junction nucleotides: 3. The CDR3 reads CASSQPTSGRDNEQFF. Written as DNA, the CDR3 is TGCGCCAGCAGCCAACCTACTAGCGGGAGGGACAATGAGCAGTTCTTC.

This clonotype was seen only once. A much larger clone lies a single base off, so this may be a read error. A library prepared for alpha chains yielded this beta chain as an off-target read; its size is of little meaning. This rearrangement joins TRBV28 to TRBJ2-7; a possible D gene is TRBD1 (6 bases). Trimming pared 5 bases from V and 0 bases from J, leaving 14 bases between. The CDR3 spans 15 residues. In germline, CDR1 is MDHEN, CDR2 SYDVKM. CDR3 protein: CASSPTSTGSYEQYF. The DNA for the CDR3 is TGTGCCAGCAGTCCCACGTCGACAGGCTCCTACGAGCAGTACTTC.